The sequence of this T cell receptor beta chain was determined in a study of T cells after yellow fever vaccination. Study-wide results and caveats: The secondary response peaked faster, at day 5 versus 15, but was weaker.

One entry per CDR3 protein, called by TCRdb with MiXCR from the 5' RACE reads. Among some 670,000 distinct CDR3 sequences listed, 10% to 15% were seen once. Notes on this clonotype: Antigen specificity is unknown.

The CDR3 sequence is 13 residues long. J was trimmed by 5 bases and V by 6 bases; bases with no gene match: 4. In germline, CDR1 is LGHNA, CDR2 YNFKEQ. The sample was PBMCs, taken on the day of the yellow fever booster vaccination. The chain has TRBV4-2 and TRBJ2-7, with 10 bases aligning to TRBD1. The receptor comes from a man younger than 45 who received the YFV17D yellow fever vaccine. CDR3 loop: CASRGQGFDEQYF. CDR3 bases: TGTGCCAGCAGGGGACAGGGGTTCGACGAGCAGTACTTC.